This T cell receptor beta chain emerged from a study of control samples from healthy donors and cancer patients. The CDR3 runs 15 residues. Germline V gives CDR1 LGHDT, CDR2 YNNKEL (reference sequence). V shed 1 base and J shed 5 bases, with 11 bases lying between them. Data came from immunoSEQ multiplex PCR; TCRdb stores just in-frame clones and leaves some out. The sample includes about 15,000 clones, about nine tenths of them seen just once. The J gene is TRBJ2-2, the V gene TRBV3-1 (or the pseudogene TRBV3-2); D tentatively fits TRBD1 or TRBD2 (6 bases each). The TCR originated in a woman in her seventies with colorectal cancer. The sample taken for sequencing was PBMCs. In nucleotides, the CDR3 is TGTGCCAGCAGCCAAGGGGGGGCGCAGACCGGGGAGCTGTTTTTT. Translating gives CASSQGGAQTGELFF.